These T cell receptor beta chains were read from a single sample in a study of OX40 agonist ivuxolimab in advanced cancers. Sequencing was performed with immunoSEQ multiplex PCR; in TCRdb, only in-frame clones are kept and a portion is missing. Of roughly 83,000 clones in the sample, about 90% were seen once. Specimen: CD4+ or CD8+ T cells sorted from blood, collected in a trial of the OX40 agonist ivuxolimab. These receptors came from an adult with an advanced solid tumor such as melanoma, head and neck, liver or kidney cancer. Each CDR3 is given with its conserved first and last residue. Each record gives: D gene, CDR3 length, clone size, J gene, V gene, CDR3 DNA, CDR3 protein. A D gene is named only where the DNA matches it firmly. Some rows have no size entry. The others give once, few or many, or a class for an expanded clone.

>NA|16|once|TRBJ2-1|TRBV27
TGTGCCAGCAGTTTCTCTACCGGGACTCGGGTCTATGAGCAGTTCTTC
CASSFSTGTRVYEQFF
>NA|19|NA|TRBJ2-6|TRBV4-3
TGCGCCAGCAGCCAAGATTGGGGGGACAGTCACTCTGGGGCCAACGTCCTGACTTTC
CASSQDWGDSHSGANVLTF
>NA|13|once|TRBJ1-1|TRBV11-2
TGTGCCAGCAGCTTAAATCCGGGCAGTGAAGCTTTCTTT
CASSLNPGSEAFF
>NA|12|NA|TRBJ1-5|TRBV28
TGTGCCAGCAGTTCTGGCAATCAGCCCCAGCATTTT
CASSSGNQPQHF
>NA|15|NA|TRBJ2-3|TRBV7-8
TGTGCCAGCAGCGTGACTGCTAGTGTCGCAGATACGCAGTATTTT
CASSVTASVADTQYF
>NA|13|NA|TRBJ2-3|TRBV7-8
TGTGCCAGCAGCTTAGTAGGGCCAGATACGCAGTATTTT
CASSLVGPDTQYF
>TRBD1|18|NA|TRBJ1-5|TRBV4-3
TGCGCCAGCAGCCAAGATTGGGCAGGGGGCAAAAGCAATCAGCCCCAGCATTTT
CASSQDWAGGKSNQPQHF
>NA|13|NA|TRBJ2-5|TRBV19
TGTGCCAGTAGTATAGATCTTGAAGAGACCCAGTACTTC
CASSIDLEETQYF
>TRBD1|13|NA|TRBJ1-5|TRBV28
TGTGCCAGCAGGGGACAGGGGCGGTCGCCCCAGCATTTT
CASRGQGRSPQHF
>NA|14|few|TRBJ1-2|TRBV15
TGTGCCACCAGCAGAGATCGTGGGCCTCATGGCTACACCTTC
CATSRDRGPHGYTF
>NA|13|NA|TRBJ2-7|TRBV7-8
TGTGCCAGCAGCTTAGCTAGCGACTACGAGCAGTACTTC
CASSLASDYEQYF
>NA|12|NA|TRBJ2-7|TRBV11-1
TGTGCCAGCAGCTTAGGGAGAAACGAGCAGTACTTC
CASSLGRNEQYF
>NA|16|NA|TRBJ1-3|TRBV19
TGTGCCAGTAGTTCATTCACGGGGGAGTCTGGAAACACCATATATTTT
CASSSFTGESGNTIYF
>NA|14|NA|TRBJ1-5|TRBV10-1
TGCGCCAGCAGTATTGCCCTTCGTGATCAGCCCCAGCATTTT
CASSIALRDQPQHF
>TRBD1|14|NA|TRBJ1-5|TRBV30
TGTGCCTGGAGTGGGGGACAGGGATATCAGCCCCAGCATTTT
CAWSGGQGYQPQHF
>TRBD1|14|once|TRBJ1-4|TRBV6-5
TGTGCCAGCAGTGTAACAGGGGTGGGGGAAAAACTGTTTTTT
CASSVTGVGEKLFF
>TRBD2|13|NA|TRBJ2-3|TRBV6-4
TGTGCCAGCAGTAGGACTAGCGGTGATACGCAGTATTTT
CASSRTSGDTQYF
>NA|13|NA|TRBJ2-1|TRBV6-6
TGTGCCAGCAGTACCTCAGGTTACAATGAGCAGTTCTTC
CASSTSGYNEQFF
>NA|13|NA|TRBJ2-1|TRBV13
TGTGCCAGCAGCCCCGGGCGAAGCAATGAGCAGTTCTTC
CASSPGRSNEQFF
>NA|16|NA|TRBJ2-1|TRBV4-3
TGCGCCAGCAGCGCCGGAAAAACCTTCTACAGGAATGAGCAGTTCTTC
CASSAGKTFYRNEQFF
>NA|13|NA|TRBJ2-5|TRBV7-6
TGTGCCAGCAGCTTATCGTATCAAGAGACCCAGTACTTC
CASSLSYQETQYF
>NA|11|NA|TRBJ2-7|TRBV30
TGTGCCTGGAGTGTAGTCGACGAGCAGTACTTC
CAWSVVDEQYF
>NA|14|NA|TRBJ1-5|TRBV6-5
TGTGCCAGCAGTCCCAGGGGACCGGATCAGCCCCAGCATTTT
CASSPRGPDQPQHF
>TRBD1|16|NA|TRBJ1-4|TRBV15
TGTGCCACCAGCAGAGTCCGGGACAGGGGAGATGAAAAACTGTTTTTT
CATSRVRDRGDEKLFF
>NA|14|NA|TRBJ2-2|TRBV29-1
TGCAGCGTTGAAGCGGGGACGAACACCGGGGAGCTGTTTTTT
CSVEAGTNTGELFF
>NA|16|NA|TRBJ2-7|TRBV6-5
TGTGCCAGCAGTTACTCGACGGGACACCTCTCCTACGAGCAGTACTTC
CASSYSTGHLSYEQYF
>NA|15|NA|TRBJ2-3|TRBV15
TGTGCCACCAGCGCCACCCCAATCGGGGCAGATACGCAGTATTTT
CATSATPIGADTQYF
>NA|11|NA|TRBJ2-3|TRBV13
TGTGCCAGCAGCTTGAGGGATACGCAGTATTTT
CASSLRDTQYF
>TRBD2|14|NA|TRBJ2-5|TRBV29-1
TGCAGCGTTGTGGCGGGGGGCCTCCGAGAGACCCAGTACTTC
CSVVAGGLRETQYF
>TRBD1|16|NA|TRBJ2-4|TRBV2
TGTGCAAGTGGAATGGGGTTAGGGACAGGCAAAAACATTCAGTACTTC
CASGMGLGTGKNIQYF
>TRBD2|16|NA|TRBJ2-3|TRBV6-5
TGTGCCAGCAGCTACTTAGCGGGGGGGGGCACAGATACGCAGTATTTT
CASSYLAGGGTDTQYF
>NA|11|NA|TRBJ1-2|TRBV28
TGTGCCAGCAGGTTCTTCCGGGGCTACACCTTC
CASRFFRGYTF
>TRBD2|13|once|TRBJ2-1|TRBV30
TGTGCCTGGTCGCCGACTAGCGGGAATGAGCAGTTCTTC
CAWSPTSGNEQFF
>TRBD2|18|NA|TRBJ2-1|TRBV19
TGTGCCAGTAGTATGGATCGGACTAGCGGGTACCTCGGTGATGAGCAGTTCTTC
CASSMDRTSGYLGDEQFF
>NA|14|NA|TRBJ1-4|TRBV28
TGTGCCAGCAGTAACCGGGCCCGCCTCGAAAAACTGTTTTTT
CASSNRARLEKLFF
>NA|14|NA|TRBJ2-7|TRBV9
TGTGCCAGCAGCGCCCCTTACGGGGGACACGAGCAGTACTTC
CASSAPYGGHEQYF
>NA|13|NA|TRBJ2-2|TRBV14
TGTGCCAGCAGCCATTTGTTTCCCGGGGAGCTGTTTTTT
CASSHLFPGELFF
>NA|14|NA|TRBJ2-3|TRBV7-2
TGTGCCAGCAGCTTTAGTACCCCCACAGATACGCAGTATTTT
CASSFSTPTDTQYF
>NA|11|NA|TRBJ2-1|TRBV20-1
TGCAGTGCTACTCTAGCCAATGAGCAGTTCTTC
CSATLANEQFF
>NA|14|NA|TRBJ1-2|TRBV28
TGTGCCAGCAGTTTCTCCCCGGGACCCCATGGCTACACCTTC
CASSFSPGPHGYTF
>NA|13|few|TRBJ1-5|TRBV5-5
TGTGCCAGCAGCTTGGAGACCTATCAGCCCCAGCATTTT
CASSLETYQPQHF